This T cell receptor beta chain was obtained from a study of blood T cell repertoires in COVID-19. Assay: immunoSEQ multiplex PCR; the TCRdb copy retains only in-frame clones and omits some. The sample carries 490,000 or so clones, approximately 91% recorded once. V lost 5 bases and J lost 0, with 15 bases in between. The CDR3 consists of 16 residues. Per the germline V gene, CDR1 is SEHNR and CDR2 is FQNEAQ (reference sequence). Sample: PBMCs or T cells enriched from blood (not recorded which). This clonotype was obtained from a woman in her sixties who had recovered from COVID-19. The chain uses TRBV7-9 and TRBJ2-3, with a tentative D call TRBD2 (7 bases). CDR3 sequence: CASSRGQRGSTDTQYF. The CDR3 DNA reads as TGTGCCAGCAGCCGGGGGCAGCGGGGTAGCACAGATACGCAGTATTTT.